This entry lists 19 T cell receptor beta chains sequenced from one sample in a study of T cells in Graves' hyperthyroidism and ophthalmopathy (dated by TCRdb to the late 2010s). The library was obtained by multiplex PCR. TCRdb records Illumina HiSeq 2000 as the sequencer. The TCR beta CDR3 regions were amplified from RNA transcripts. The TCR CDR3 was subjected to a first round of RT-PCR using the HTBI primer set and the Qiagen OneStep RT-PCR kit. In-frame beta chains were kept once TCRdb had trimmed the public reads at Q25 with fastp and called clones with MiXCR. Duplicate CDR3 protein sequences are folded into a single record with the most common DNA and genes. Across this sample there are around 380,000 distinct CDR3 sequences, with roughly 14% seen only once. The top ten clones comprise about a fifth of the sample. The sequenced material came from blood. The receptors were sampled from a man younger than 40 with Graves' hyperthyroidism that later progressed to Graves' ophthalmopathy.

This clonotype has more than one count but fewer than ten. The rearrangement joins TRBV20-1 to TRBJ1-1; a weak D match, TRBD1 (6 bases). V lost 5 bases to trimming and J lost 6 bases, with 22 bases between them. This CDR3 is 15 amino acids long. Germline lookup yields CDR1 DFQATT and CDR2 SNEGSKA (reference sequence). The CDR3 loop is CSADGDRTGWAEAFF. The CDR3 DNA follows: TGCAGTGCTGATGGAGACAGGACGGGCTGGGCTGAAGCTTTCTTT.

This clonotype was observed a few times. This chain's CDR3 is CASSLGLGTGNEQFF. In DNA form, the CDR3 reads TGCGCCAGCAGCTTGGGACTAGGCACTGGGAATGAGCAGTTCTTC. The J gene is TRBJ2-1, the V gene TRBV5-1, with a weak D call TRBD2 (6 bases). V lost 0 bases and J 7 bases, leaving 14 bases between the germline ends. This CDR3 has 15 residues. Germline CDR1 reads SGHRS; CDR2 reads YFSETQ.

Comment on this clonotype: A read error may be the cause here, since a much bigger clone is one base away. V is TRBV3-1 and J is TRBJ1-3; unclear D gene. In germline, CDR1 is LGHDT, CDR2 YNNKEL (reference sequence). The CDR3 runs to 13 residues. CDR3 nucleotide sequence: TGTGCCAGCAGCCAAGATCGAGGAAACACCATATGTTTT. This codes for CASSQDRGNTICF.

In this sample, this clonotype turned up many times. The chain joins TRBV7-2 to TRBJ2-5; D uncertain. The CDR3 totals 15 residues. V lost 0 bases and J 5 bases, leaving 13 bases between the germline ends. Germline-derived CDR1 and CDR2 are SGHTA and FQGNSA. CDR3 bases: TGTGCCAGCAGCTTAGCGTTAGGGCTGGGGGAGACCCAGTACTTC. Translation gives CASSLALGLGETQYF.

This clonotype has only a few counts. J is TRBJ2-7 and V is TRBV5-1, with D unclear. The V gene's germline CDR1 is SGHRS and CDR2 YFSETQ. V dropped 0 bases and J dropped 1 base, with 8 bases sitting between them. There are 14 residues in the CDR3. The CDR3 region is CASSLVPQSYEQYF. The CDR3 region has the DNA TGCGCCAGCAGCTTGGTACCACAGTCCTACGAGCAGTACTTC.

In its sample, this clonotype was seen many times. V and J are TRBV28 and TRBJ1-5; 8 nucleotides line up with TRBD1. The CDR3 loop spans 15 amino acids. Germline assignment: CDR1 MDHEN and CDR2 SYDVKM. The V and J ends lost 2 bases and 7 bases, in that order; junction bases with no gene match: 7. CDR3 in amino acids: CASSLRPGGGQPQHF. The CDR3 DNA is TGTGCCAGCAGTTTAAGGCCAGGGGGCGGGCAGCCCCAGCATTTT.

This clonotype was seen at least ten times. This sequence joins TRBV7-8 and TRBJ2-4, with D maybe TRBD1 (6 bases). The CDR3 is 16 residues long. Germline CDR1 is SGHVS and CDR2 is FQNEAQ. V shed 5 bases and J shed 5 bases, with 19 bases lying between them. As DNA, the CDR3 is TGTGCCAGCAGCACAGCCCAGGGCAAGGGGGAAAACATTCAGTACTTC. Protein: CASSTAQGKGENIQYF. Looking up the rest from reference TRBV7-8 and TRBJ2-4 gives the full variable domain: GAGVSQSPRYKVAKRGQDVALRCDPISGHVSLFWYQQALGQGPEFLTYFQNEAQLDKSGLPSDRFFAERPEGSVSTLKIQRTQQEDSAVYLCASSTAQGKGENIQYFGAGTRLSVL.

The chain recombines TRBV19 with TRBJ1-2; unclear D gene. Per germline, CDR1 LNHDA and CDR2 SQIVND (reference sequence). CDR3 length: 14 amino acids. The V and J ends lost 0 bases and 4 bases respectively, with 9 bases between them. The CDR3 DNA sequence: TGTGCCAGTAGTATAGAGTCCGGCAGCTATGGCTACACCTTC. Translation gives CASSIESGSYGYTF.

At least ten counts were recorded for this clonotype. This chain links TRBV11-2 with TRBJ1-4; 8 nucleotides align to TRBD1. Trimming at V came to 5 bases and at J to 8 bases, leaving 13 bases not matched to a gene. The CDR3 consists of 16 residues. Germline V gene data show CDR1 as SGHAT and CDR2 as FQNNGV. CDR3 sequence reads: CASSPILGQGREKLFF. In nucleotides, the CDR3 is TGTGCCAGCAGCCCAATTCTCGGACAGGGTAGGGAAAAACTGTTTTTT.

In its sample, this clonotype was seen a few times. The rearrangement links TRBV4-1 to TRBJ2-1; D is unclear. Germline CDR1 and CDR2: MGHRA and YSYEKL. Trimming shortened V by 0 bases and J by 7 bases, and 4 bases separated the two germline ends. The CDR3 runs to 12 residues. Written as DNA, the CDR3 is TGCGCCAGCAGCCAAGATGGAAATGAGCAGTTCTTC. Its protein product is CASSQDGNEQFF.

Details on this clonotype: Since a much larger clone is just one base distant, this may be a read error. V gene TRBV5-8 combines with J gene TRBJ2-7; D not certain. There are 11 residues in the CDR3. V was shortened by 4 bases and J by 2 bases, with 4 bases between the two germline ends. The V gene's germline CDR1 is SGHTS and CDR2 YDEGEE. CDR3 DNA sequence: TGTGCCAGCAGCCGGGCCTACGAGCAGTACTTC. It yields the protein CASSRAYEQYF.

This clonotype was detected many times. The chain uses TRBV6-1 and TRBJ2-1; 12 nucleotides align to TRBD2. From germline, CDR1 is MNHNS and CDR2 SASEGT. This CDR3 region has 15 residues. The junction had 1 base not matched to a gene; V was cut back by 2 bases and J by 5 bases. The CDR3 loop reads CASSELAGGHNEQFF. In DNA, the CDR3 is TGTGCCAGCAGTGAACTAGCGGGGGGGCACAATGAGCAGTTCTTC.

The sample holds a few counts of this clonotype. The chain has TRBV6-1 and TRBJ2-2; D uncertain. Deletions cut 5 bases from V and 0 bases from J, with 10 bases between. Germline lookup yields CDR1 MNHNS and CDR2 SASEGT. The CDR3 length is 15 residues. CDR3 amino acids: CASSRGIANTGELFF. In DNA, the CDR3 is TGTGCCAGCAGTCGTGGGATCGCGAACACCGGGGAGCTGTTTTTT.

This clonotype was observed a few times. Mismatch with germline at one junction end may stem from a read error. J is TRBJ2-4 and V is TRBV11-2; D unresolved. CDR1 and CDR2 (germline): SGHAT, FQNNGV. This CDR3 region has 16 residues. The CDR3 DNA sequence: TGTGCCAGCAGCTTGGACGGGTTCATAGCCAAAAGCATTCAGTACTTC. Its protein product is CASSLDGFIAKSIQYF.

This clonotype was observed at least ten times. V is TRBV28 and J is TRBJ2-1, with 7 bases matching TRBD1. Germline V gene sequence: CDR1 MDHEN, CDR2 SYDVKM. This CDR3 is 18 amino acids long. V gave up 3 bases and J gave up 0 bases; unmatched junction bases: 11. The CDR3 DNA is TGTGCCAGCAGTTTCAGCAGAGGAGGACAGGCCTCCTACAATGAGCAGTTCTTC. It is translated as CASSFSRGGQASYNEQFF. Drawing the rest from reference TRBV28 and TRBJ2-1, the complete variable domain is DVKVTQSSRYLVKRTGEKVFLECVQDMDHENMFWYRQDPGLGLRLIYFSYDVKMKEKGDIPEGYSVSREKKERFSLILESASTNQTSMYLCASSFSRGGQASYNEQFFGPGTRLTVL.

This clonotype was detected many times. The V and J genes are TRBV7-8 and TRBJ2-5; 9 positions agree with TRBD1. CDR3 length: 16 residues. Germline V gene sequence: CDR1 SGHVS, CDR2 FQNEAQ. After removal of 4 bases from V and 4 bases from J, the junction contained 10 bases not matched to a gene. This CDR3 reads CASSYVRDRVSETQYF. DNA for the CDR3: TGTGCCAGCAGCTACGTCCGGGACAGGGTTTCAGAGACCCAGTACTTC.

This clonotype was found a few times. A read error may explain this, as a much larger clone is one base away. This rearrangement joins TRBV12-3 or TRBV12-4 to TRBJ1-5, with D hard to call. The CDR3 is made up of 12 amino acids. CDR3 loop: CASSMWNQPQRF. In nucleotides, the CDR3 is TGTGCCAGCAGCATGTGGAATCAGCCCCAGCGTTTT.

This chain joins TRBV12-3 or TRBV12-4 and TRBJ2-1; 8 nucleotides align to TRBD2. With 7 bases clipped from V and 5 bases from J, the junction kept 7 bases outside the gene matches. This CDR3 contains 14 residues. Written as DNA, the CDR3 is TGTGCCAGCACCGCGGGGGGCGGTGACAATGAGCAGTTCTTC. Translating gives CASTAGGGDNEQFF.

This clonotype was recorded at least ten times. The chain recombines TRBV27 with TRBJ2-6; perhaps TRBD2 as D (5 bases). The length of the CDR3 is 20 residues. CDR1 and CDR2 from the germline V gene are MNHEY and SMNVEV (reference sequence). The V and J ends lost 5 bases and 2 bases respectively, with 25 bases between them. The CDR3 sequence is CASSPRLGLQLWTGANVLTF. CDR3 coding DNA: TGTGCCAGCAGTCCCCGCCTTGGACTTCAACTCTGGACTGGGGCCAACGTCCTGACTTTC.